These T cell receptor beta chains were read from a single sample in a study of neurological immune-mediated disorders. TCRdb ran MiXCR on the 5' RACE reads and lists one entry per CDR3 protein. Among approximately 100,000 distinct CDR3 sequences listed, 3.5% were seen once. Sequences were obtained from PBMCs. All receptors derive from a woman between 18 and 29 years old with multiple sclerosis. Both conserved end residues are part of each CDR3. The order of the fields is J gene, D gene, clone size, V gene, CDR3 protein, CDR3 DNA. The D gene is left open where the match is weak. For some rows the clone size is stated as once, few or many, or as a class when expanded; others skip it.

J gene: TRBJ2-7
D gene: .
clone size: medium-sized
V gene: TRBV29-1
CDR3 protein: CSVRTLYEQYF
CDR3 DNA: TGCAGCGTCCGAACTCTCTACGAGCAGTACTTC

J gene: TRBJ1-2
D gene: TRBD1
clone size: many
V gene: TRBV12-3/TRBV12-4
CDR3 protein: CASSLRQGASGYTF
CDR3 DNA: TGTGCCAGCAGTCTCCGTCAGGGGGCAAGTGGCTACACCTTC

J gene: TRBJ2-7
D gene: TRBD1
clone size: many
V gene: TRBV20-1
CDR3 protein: CSAKGTGNSYEQYF
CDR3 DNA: TGCAGTGCCAAAGGGACAGGGAACTCCTACGAGCAGTACTTC

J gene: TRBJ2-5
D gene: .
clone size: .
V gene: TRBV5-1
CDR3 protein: CASSLETGKQETQYF
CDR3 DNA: TGCGCCAGCAGCTTGGAAACAGGGAAACAAGAGACCCAGTACTTC

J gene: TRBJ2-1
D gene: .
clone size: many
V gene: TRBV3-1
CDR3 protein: CASSQGAYNEQFF
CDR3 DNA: TGTGCCAGCAGCCAAGGAGCTTACAATGAGCAGTTCTTC

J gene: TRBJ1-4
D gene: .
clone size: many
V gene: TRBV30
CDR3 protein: CAWSYRNEKLFF
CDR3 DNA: TGTGCCTGGAGCTACAGAAATGAAAAACTGTTTTTT

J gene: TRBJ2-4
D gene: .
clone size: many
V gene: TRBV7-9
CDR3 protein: CASSLGSFSGIQYF
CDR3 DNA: TGTGCCAGCAGCTTAGGTTCTTTTTCTGGCATTCAGTACTTC

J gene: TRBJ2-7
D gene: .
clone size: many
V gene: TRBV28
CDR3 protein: CASTSSGHYEQYF
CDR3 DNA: TGTGCCAGCACCTCCTCGGGACACTACGAGCAGTACTTC

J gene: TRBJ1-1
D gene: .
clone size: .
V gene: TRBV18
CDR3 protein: CASSPGAGSEAFF
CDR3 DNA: TGTGCCAGCTCACCAGGGGCAGGGTCTGAAGCTTTCTTT

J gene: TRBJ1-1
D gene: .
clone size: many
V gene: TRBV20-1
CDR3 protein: CSARDGANTEAFF
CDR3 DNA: TGCAGTGCTAGAGATGGGGCCAACACTGAAGCTTTCTTT

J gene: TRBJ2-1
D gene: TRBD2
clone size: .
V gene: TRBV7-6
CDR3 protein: CASSPRLAESYNEQFF
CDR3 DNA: TGTGCCAGCAGCCCAAGACTAGCGGAGTCCTACAATGAGCAGTTCTTC

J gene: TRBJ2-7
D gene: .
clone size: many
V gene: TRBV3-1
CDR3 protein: CASSQDPGTYEQYF
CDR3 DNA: TGTGCCAGCAGCCAAGACCCGGGGACCTACGAGCAGTACTTC

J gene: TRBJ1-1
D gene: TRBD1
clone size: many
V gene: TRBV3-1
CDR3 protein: CASSQGTGNTEAFF
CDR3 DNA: TGTGCCAGCAGCCAAGGGACAGGTAACACTGAAGCTTTCTTT

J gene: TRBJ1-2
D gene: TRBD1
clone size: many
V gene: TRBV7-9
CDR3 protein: CASSPTGEYGYTF
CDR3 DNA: TGTGCCAGCAGCCCGACAGGGGAATATGGCTACACCTTC

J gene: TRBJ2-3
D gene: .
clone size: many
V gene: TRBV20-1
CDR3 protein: CSASPRALTPHF
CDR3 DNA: TGCAGTGCTAGCCCGAGGGCGCTTACTCCGCATTTT

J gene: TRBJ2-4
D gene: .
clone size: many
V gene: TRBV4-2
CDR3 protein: CASSQVRGPGGAKNIQYF
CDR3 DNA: TGTGCCAGCAGCCAAGTGCGAGGGCCTGGGGGGGCCAAAAACATTCAGTACTTC

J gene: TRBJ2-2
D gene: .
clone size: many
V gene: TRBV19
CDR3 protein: CASSWAANTGELFF
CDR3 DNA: TGTGCCAGTTCATGGGCAGCGAACACCGGGGAGCTGTTTTTT

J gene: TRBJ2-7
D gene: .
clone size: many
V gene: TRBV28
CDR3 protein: CASSFPTGREQYF
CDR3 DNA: TGTGCCAGCAGTTTCCCCACAGGGAGGGAGCAGTACTTC

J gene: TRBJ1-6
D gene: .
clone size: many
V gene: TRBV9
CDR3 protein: CASSARTESNSPLHF
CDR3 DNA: TGTGCCAGCAGCGCCAGGACAGAGAGCAATTCACCCCTCCACTTT

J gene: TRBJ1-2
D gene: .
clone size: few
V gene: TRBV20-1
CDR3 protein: CSGLGAGWGYTF
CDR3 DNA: TGCAGTGGCCTTGGTGCAGGGTGGGGCTACACCTTC

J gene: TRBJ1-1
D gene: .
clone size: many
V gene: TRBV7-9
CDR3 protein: CASSFRENTEAFF
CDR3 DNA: TGTGCCAGCAGCTTCCGCGAGAACACTGAAGCTTTCTTT

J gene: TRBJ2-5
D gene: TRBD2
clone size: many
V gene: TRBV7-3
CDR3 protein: CASSLLAGGRETQYF
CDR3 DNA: TGTGCCAGCAGCTTACTAGCGGGAGGGAGAGAGACCCAGTACTTC

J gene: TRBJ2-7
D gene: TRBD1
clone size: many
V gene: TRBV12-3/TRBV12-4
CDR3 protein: CASSRWTGSSYEQYF
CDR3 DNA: TGTGCCAGCAGTCGTTGGACAGGTAGCTCCTACGAGCAGTACTTC

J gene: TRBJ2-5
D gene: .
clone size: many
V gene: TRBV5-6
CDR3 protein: CASSGGLRDQETQYF
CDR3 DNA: TGTGCCAGCAGCGGGGGACTCCGGGACCAAGAGACCCAGTACTTC

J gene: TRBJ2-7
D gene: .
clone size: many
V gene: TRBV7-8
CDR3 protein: CASSLERKQYF
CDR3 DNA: TGTGCCAGCAGCTTAGAGCGGAAACAGTACTTC

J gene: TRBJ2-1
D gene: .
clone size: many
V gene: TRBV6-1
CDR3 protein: CASSVTRKGNEQFF
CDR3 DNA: TGTGCCAGCAGCGTAACTAGGAAGGGCAATGAGCAGTTCTTC

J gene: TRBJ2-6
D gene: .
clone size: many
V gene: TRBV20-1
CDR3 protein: CSAIRRGLTGANVLTF
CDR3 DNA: TGCAGTGCGATACGCAGGGGTCTAACTGGGGCCAACGTCCTGACTTTC

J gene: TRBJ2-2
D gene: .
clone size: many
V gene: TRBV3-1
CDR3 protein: CASSHTRLAISGELFF
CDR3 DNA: TGTGCCAGCAGCCACACCCGCCTGGCCATTTCCGGGGAGCTGTTTTTT

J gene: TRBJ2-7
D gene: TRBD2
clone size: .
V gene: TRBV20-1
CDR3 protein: CSASTSAYEQYF
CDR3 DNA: TGCAGTGCCTCGACTAGCGCTTACGAGCAGTACTTC